The 19 T cell receptor beta chains in this list originate from one sample, sequenced in a study of vaccination effects on CD4 cells after COVID-19. Their cognate antigens are unknown. Clones were read by immunoSEQ multiplex PCR, and TCRdb kept only the in-frame ones, dropping some. In the table there are 30,000 to 35,000 clones, around four fifths of which are singletons. With the ViraFEST assay, the study expanded antigen-specific CD4+ T cells using viral peptide pools, then sequenced them. Following an approximately 11-day culture, CD4+ T cells were purified. No vaccinee had earlier SARS-CoV-2 infection, and nucleocapsid antibodies were negative. The specimen comprised CD4+ T cells from PBMCs cultured with HCoV-OC43 spike peptides, sampled before COVID-19 vaccination. Regarding subset: HCoV-OC43 spike overlapping peptide pool stimulation. Receptors originate from a human donor who received a COVID-19 vaccine.

The chain uses TRBV11-2 and TRBJ2-7; 8 bases match TRBD1. Germline V gene sequence: CDR1 SGHAT, CDR2 FQNNGV. Trimming at V came to 3 bases and at J to 2 bases, leaving 15 bases not matched to a gene. This CDR3 region has 18 residues. The CDR3 region has the DNA TGTGCCAGCAGCTTGACACGGTCCACGGAGACAGGGGCCTACGAGCAGTACTTC. This gives the protein CASSLTRSTETGAYEQYF.

This sequence joins TRBV19 and TRBJ2-2, with 8 bases lining up with TRBD1. The V segment lost 7 bases and the J segment 3 bases; nucleotides outside the gene matches: 10. The CDR3 is 16 residues long. The germline V gene has CDR1 LNHDA and CDR2 SQIVND (reference sequence). The CDR3 reads CASNPSDRGYTGELFF. The CDR3 bases are TGTGCCAGTAACCCCTCCGACAGGGGCTACACCGGGGAGCTGTTTTTT.

V is TRBV6-2 or TRBV6-3 and J is TRBJ2-7; the D gene could be TRBD1 or TRBD2 (6 bases each). The CDR3 contains 15 residues. Trimming shortened V by 6 bases and J by 0 bases, and 15 bases separated the two germline ends. Per germline, CDR1 MNHEY and CDR2 SVGEGT. In nucleotides, the CDR3 is TGTGCCAGCAGCCCGGGGGCCTATCTCTCCTACGAGCAGTACTTC. Protein product: CASSPGAYLSYEQYF.

The V and J genes are TRBV18 and TRBJ1-3; D not certain. CDR3 size: 17 residues. Germline loops: CDR1 KGHSH, CDR2 LQKENI. V was shortened by 6 bases and J by 0 bases, with 18 bases between the two germline ends. DNA for the CDR3: TGTGCCAGCTCCCCCACCTATGCGGGGAGCTCTGGAAACACCATATATTTT. Its translation: CASSPTYAGSSGNTIYF.

CDR3 residues: CASSLGDRGWNTEAFF. The CDR3 coding sequence is TGTGCCAGCAGCTTAGGGGACAGGGGATGGAACACTGAAGCTTTCTTT. The rearrangement uses TRBV7-6 and TRBJ1-1; TRBD1 agrees at 10 bases. Per the germline V gene, CDR1 is SGHVS and CDR2 is FNYEAQ. V gave up 1 base and J gave up 1 base; unmatched junction bases: 3. The CDR3 totals 16 residues.

The V call is TRBV7-9, the J call TRBJ2-5, with 8 bases lining up with TRBD1. The germline CDR1 and CDR2 sequences are SEHNR and FQNEAQ (reference sequence). V lost 4 bases to trimming and J lost 5 bases; unmatched junction nucleotides: 6. The CDR3 has 14 residues. As DNA, the CDR3 is TGTGCCAGCAGCTGGACAGGGAGGTTGGAGACCCAGTACTTC. Amino acids: CASSWTGRLETQYF.

V usage is TRBV7-6 and J usage is TRBJ2-1; D may be TRBD1 or TRBD2 (5 bases each). CDR3 length: 17 amino acids. Trimming removed 1 base from V and 2 bases from J, with 15 bases in between. The germline V gene has CDR1 SGHVS and CDR2 FNYEAQ. The CDR3 loop reads CASSLGGSLPTYNEQFF. CDR3 bases: TGTGCCAGCAGCTTAGGGGGGTCGCTCCCTACCTACAATGAGCAGTTCTTC.

The V and J genes are TRBV7-2 and TRBJ2-2; 12 bases align to TRBD1. V lost 6 bases to trimming and J lost 7 bases; unmatched junction nucleotides: 6. From germline, CDR1 is SGHTA and CDR2 FQGNSA. The CDR3 extends over 15 amino acids. CDR3 DNA: TGTGCCAGCAGGGGGACAGGGGGCTTAGGCGGGGAGCTGTTTTTT. Protein product: CASRGTGGLGGELFF.

The gene calls are TRBV30 and TRBJ2-4; no clear D. With 2 bases removed from V and 1 base from J, the gap between germline ends came to 9 bases. This CDR3 spans 14 amino acids. Per germline, CDR1 GTSNPN and CDR2 SVGIG (reference sequence). In nucleotides, the CDR3 is TGTGCCTGGAGTAGTTTGAGGGCCAAAAACATTCAGTACTTC. Protein sequence: CAWSSLRAKNIQYF.

The sample holds a few counts of this clone. The chain couples TRBV7-9 to TRBJ2-3, with TRBD2 as a possible D gene (5 bases). V shed 5 bases and J shed 6 bases, with 12 bases lying between them. Germline assignment: CDR1 SEHNR and CDR2 FQNEAQ (reference sequence). The CDR3 is made up of 13 amino acids. Written as DNA, the CDR3 is TGTGCCAGCAGCACCCGAGGGCCGGATACGCAGTATTTT. It specifies CASSTRGPDTQYF.

The chain recombines TRBV27 with TRBJ2-3; D not resolved. V lost 6 bases to trimming and J lost 5 bases, with 12 bases between them. The CDR3 runs to 13 residues. Germline V CDR1 and CDR2: MNHEY, SMNVEV (reference sequence). As DNA, the CDR3 is TGTGCCAGCAGGAAGGACGTATTAGATACGCAGTATTTT. This translates into CASRKDVLDTQYF.

The chain has TRBV24-1 and TRBJ1-6; possibly TRBD1 for D (6 bases). V lost 9 bases, J lost 7 bases, and 21 bases lay in between. CDR1 and CDR2 (germline): KGHDR, SFDVKD. The CDR3 consists of 16 residues. The CDR3 sequence: CATLSRGAEGNSPLHF. The CDR3, as DNA: TGTGCCACCCTTTCCCGGGGGGCGGAAGGGAATTCACCCCTCCACTTT.

The chain couples TRBV6-5 to TRBJ1-6; D is perhaps TRBD1 (6 bases). V was shortened by 10 bases and J by 2 bases, with 12 bases between the two germline ends. CDR1 is MNHEY, CDR2 SVGAGI, per germline. CDR3 length equals 14 residues. CDR3 sequence (DNA): TGTGCCACCCTTCCAGGGGCCTATAATTCACCCCTCCACTTT. Amino acid sequence: CATLPGAYNSPLHF.

V usage is TRBV28 and J usage is TRBJ2-3; 8 nucleotides line up with TRBD2. This CDR3 has 16 amino acids. V was clipped by 7 bases and J by 0 bases; unmatched bases: 9. CDR1 MDHEN and CDR2 SYDVKM come from the germline V gene. CDR3 residues: CASTSGGRTSTDTQYF. The DNA of the CDR3 is TGTGCCAGCACCTCAGGCGGGAGGACTAGCACAGATACGCAGTATTTT. The full variable domain, its missing parts supplied by reference TRBV28 and TRBJ2-3, is DVKVTQSSRYLVKRTGEKVFLECVQDMDHENMFWYRQDPGLGLRLIYFSYDVKMKEKGDIPEGYSVSREKKERFSLILESASTNQTSMYLCASTSGGRTSTDTQYFGPGTRLTVL.

The table lists this clone with a few counts. The chain is built from TRBV18 and TRBJ1-3, with a possible D match to TRBD1 (5 bases). Germline CDR1 and CDR2: KGHSH and LQKENI. V was trimmed by 3 bases and J by 1 base, leaving 13 bases between them. The CDR3 has 16 residues. The CDR3 here is CASSPGLQASGNTIYF. DNA for the CDR3: TGTGCCAGCTCACCGGGTTTACAGGCGTCTGGAAACACCATATATTTT.

This chain joins TRBV6-6 and TRBJ2-1, with 7 bases that match TRBD1. The CDR3 spans 15 residues. Trimming took 3 bases from V and 4 from J; bases not matched to a gene: 6. Per the germline V gene, CDR1 is MNHNY and CDR2 is SVGAGI (reference sequence). This chain's CDR3 is CASSYEGRGYNEQFF. CDR3 coding DNA: TGTGCCAGCAGTTATGAGGGCAGGGGGTACAATGAGCAGTTCTTC.

V gene TRBV7-2 combines with J gene TRBJ2-7; 13 positions agree with TRBD2. CDR1 and CDR2 (germline): SGHTA, FQGNSA. V dropped 5 bases and J dropped 2; count of bases not matched to a gene: 3. The CDR3 runs to 15 residues. Here the CDR3 reads CASSRTSGRAYEQYF. The CDR3 bases are TGTGCCAGCAGCCGCACTAGCGGGAGGGCCTACGAGCAGTACTTC.

The chain carries TRBV30 and TRBJ1-1; possibly TRBD1 for D (5 bases). Trimming stripped 4 bases from V and 3 bases from J, with 15 bases between. The CDR3 consists of 14 residues. The germline V gene has CDR1 GTSNPN and CDR2 SVGIG (reference sequence). The CDR3 sequence is CAWTHRGRYTEAFF. Written as DNA, the CDR3 is TGTGCCTGGACCCACCGGGGGAGGTACACTGAAGCTTTCTTT.

The V call is TRBV5-4, the J call TRBJ2-1, with 10 bases lining up with TRBD1. CDR1 SGHNT and CDR2 YYREEE come from the germline V gene (reference sequence). The V gene end was trimmed by 0 bases and the J gene end by 3 bases; junction bases not matched to a gene: 0. The CDR3 runs 15 residues. The CDR3: CASSLGTGGYNEQFF. CDR3 coding DNA: TGTGCCAGCAGCTTGGGGACAGGGGGCTACAATGAGCAGTTCTTC.